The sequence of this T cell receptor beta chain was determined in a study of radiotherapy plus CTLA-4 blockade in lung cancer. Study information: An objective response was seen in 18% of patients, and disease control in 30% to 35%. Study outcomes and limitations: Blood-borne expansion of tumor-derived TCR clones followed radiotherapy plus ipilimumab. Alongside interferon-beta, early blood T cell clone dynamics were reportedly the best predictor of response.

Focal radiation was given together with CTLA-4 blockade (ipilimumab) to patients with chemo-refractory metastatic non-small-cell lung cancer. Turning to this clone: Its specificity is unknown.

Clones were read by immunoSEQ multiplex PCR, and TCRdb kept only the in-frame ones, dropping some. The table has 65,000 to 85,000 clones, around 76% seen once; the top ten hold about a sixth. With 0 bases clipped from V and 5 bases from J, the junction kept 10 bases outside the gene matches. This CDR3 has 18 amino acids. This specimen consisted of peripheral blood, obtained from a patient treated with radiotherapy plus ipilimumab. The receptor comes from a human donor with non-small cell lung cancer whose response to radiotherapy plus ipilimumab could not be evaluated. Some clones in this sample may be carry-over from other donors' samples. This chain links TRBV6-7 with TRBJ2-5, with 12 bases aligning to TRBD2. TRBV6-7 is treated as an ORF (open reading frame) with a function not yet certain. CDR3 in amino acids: CASSYSLAGGPGSETQYF. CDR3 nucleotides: TGTGCCAGCAGTTACTCTCTAGCGGGGGGGCCGGGCTCGGAGACCCAGTACTTC.